These 27 T cell receptor beta chains were all obtained from the same sample, sequenced in a study of cytomegalovirus exposure and HLA in healthy donors. Sequenced by immunoSEQ multiplex PCR; TCRdb stores in-frame clones only, minus some. The sample lists some 180,000 clones, about 81% occurring once. Sequencing was performed on PBMCs. All receptors come from a woman aged 25 to 39 in good health and CMV-seronegative.

This sequence joins TRBV5-1 and TRBJ1-5; D not resolved. The CDR3 is 15 amino acids. V was pared by 0 bases and J by 1 base, with 8 bases between. The V gene's germline CDR1 is SGHRS and CDR2 YFSETQ. CDR3 bases: TGCGCCAGCAGCTTGGGAGTTAAGAGCAATCAGCCCCAGCATTTT. Translated, it gives CASSLGVKSNQPQHF.

This clone was counted once. The chain recombines TRBV6-5 with TRBJ1-5, with a weak D call TRBD1 (5 bases). The CDR3 covers 14 residues. V gave up 6 bases and J gave up 4 bases, with 13 bases separating them. Per the germline V gene, CDR1 is MNHEY and CDR2 is SVGAGI. The CDR3, as DNA: TGTGCCAGCAGCCGGGACTTTCTTAATCAGCCCCAGCATTTT. Translated, it gives CASSRDFLNQPQHF.

Written as DNA, the CDR3 is TGTGCCAGCAGCTACCGACAGGGAGACACCATATATTTT. Amino acids: CASSYRQGDTIYF. The chain joins TRBV6-5 to TRBJ1-3, with 7 bases lining up with TRBD1. The J segment lost 8 bases and the V segment lost 6 bases, leaving 7 bases of the junction unmatched. Looked up from germline, CDR1 is MNHEY and CDR2 is SVGAGI. The CDR3 runs 13 residues.

The chain combines TRBV29-1 with TRBJ1-4, with TRBD1 matching over 8 bases. CDR3 length equals 15 residues. Trimming cost V 4 bases and J 0 bases; bases outside gene matches: 4. Germline V gives CDR1 SQVTM, CDR2 ANQGSEA. The CDR3 bases are TGCAGCGTTGGACAGGGGTTATCAACTAATGAAAAACTGTTTTTT. Its translation: CSVGQGLSTNEKLFF.

The chain employs TRBV5-4 and TRBJ1-2; D not certain. Germline V gene lookup returns CDR1 SGHNT and CDR2 YYREEE (reference sequence). Trimming shortened V by 0 bases and J by 6 bases, and 15 bases separated the two germline ends. This CDR3 has 15 residues. CDR3 protein: CASSLANSRYDGYTF. The CDR3 DNA sequence: TGTGCCAGCAGCTTGGCCAACAGCAGATATGATGGCTACACCTTC. The complete variable domain, with remaining parts taken from reference TRBV5-4 and TRBJ1-2, reads ETGVTQSPTHLIKTRGQQVTLRCSSQSGHNTVSWYQQALGQGPQFIFQYYREEENGRGNFPPRFSGLQFPNYSSELNVNALELDDSALYLCASSLANSRYDGYTFGSGTRLTVV.

This clone has a single count. The chain recombines TRBV7-9 with TRBJ2-5, with D maybe TRBD1 (6 bases). Trimming cost V 2 bases and J 4 bases, with 11 bases left between them. The CDR3 totals 14 residues. Germline V gene sequence: CDR1 SEHNR, CDR2 FQNEAQ (reference sequence). The CDR3 DNA is TGTGCCAGCAGCTTATTCTCCAGGGGAGAGACCCAGTACTTC. Amino acids: CASSLFSRGETQYF.

V is TRBV6-1 and J is TRBJ2-4; 7 bases line up with TRBD1. V dropped 0 bases and J dropped 2; count of bases not matched to a gene: 10. Germline values: CDR1 MNHNS, CDR2 SASEGT. The CDR3 consists of 18 residues. CDR3 residues: CASSEALGDSGTKNIQYF. The CDR3, as DNA: TGTGCCAGCAGTGAAGCGCTTGGGGACAGTGGGACCAAAAACATTCAGTACTTC.

The chain carries TRBV2 and TRBJ1-5, with 7 bases matching TRBD1. Germline assignment: CDR1 SNHLY and CDR2 FYNNEI. V lost 4 bases to trimming and J lost 6 bases; unmatched junction nucleotides: 6. The CDR3 is 14 amino acids. The CDR3 loop is CASSVRQGGQPQHF. In DNA form, the CDR3 reads TGTGCCAGCAGTGTCCGACAGGGAGGTCAGCCCCAGCATTTT.

This rearrangement joins TRBV28 to TRBJ2-3; 9 nucleotides match TRBD2. CDR1 and CDR2 from the germline V gene are MDHEN and SYDVKM. The CDR3 runs 14 residues. The junction had 6 bases not matched to a gene; V was cut back by 8 bases and J by 3 bases. The CDR3 nucleotides are TGTGCCAGCGGAAGCGGGGGGCCGACAGATACGCAGTATTTT. Amino acids: CASGSGGPTDTQYF.

This chain joins TRBV6-1 and TRBJ1-5; maybe TRBD1 (6 bases). Germline V gives CDR1 MNHNS, CDR2 SASEGT. CDR3 length equals 17 residues. V was pared by 2 bases and J by 4 bases, with 18 bases between. As DNA, the CDR3 is TGTGCCAGCAGTGAAATTAGGGGGGCGCGGGAGAATCAGCCCCAGCATTTT. Protein: CASSEIRGARENQPQHF.

The V gene is TRBV27, the J gene TRBJ1-1; tentatively, D is TRBD1 (6 bases). The CDR3 covers 14 residues. The germline gives CDR1 MNHEY, CDR2 SMNVEV (reference sequence). Trimming cost V 6 bases and J 0 bases, with 11 bases left between them. The CDR3 loop reads CASRSGELNTEAFF. CDR3 in DNA: TGTGCCAGCAGGTCAGGGGAACTGAACACTGAAGCTTTCTTT.

The DNA of the CDR3 is TGCGCCAGCAGCCAAGCCCTCCGGGTCCACGAGCAGTACTTC. It codes for CASSQALRVHEQYF. The V call is TRBV4-1, the J call TRBJ2-7; D not resolved. The CDR3 is made up of 14 amino acids. Germline V gives CDR1 MGHRA, CDR2 YSYEKL. Trimming left V 1 base short and J 5 bases short, with 12 bases between.

The chain links TRBV4-2 to TRBJ1-2; tentatively, D is TRBD1 (5 bases). Trimming removed 4 bases from V and 0 bases from J, with 15 bases in between. The CDR3 has 16 amino acids. The germline V gene encodes CDR1 LGHNA and CDR2 YNFKEQ. DNA of the CDR3: TGTGCCAGCAGCCCGTCCCCGAGGACAACTAACTATGGCTACACCTTC. Encoded protein: CASSPSPRTTNYGYTF.

On this clone itself: Other DNA sequences within the sample encode an identical CDR3. CDR3 sequence (DNA): TGTGCCAGCAGCGTAGCTGGGGGGGGTACAGATACGCAGTATTTT. It translates to CASSVAGGGTDTQYF. This chain links TRBV9 with TRBJ2-3, with TRBD2 matching 7 bases. The CDR3 runs to 15 residues. Looked up from germline, CDR1 is SGDLS and CDR2 is YYNGEE. Trimming cost V 0 bases and J 3 bases; bases outside gene matches: 4.

The CDR3 sequence: CASSLTLQGDNYQPQHF. In DNA, the CDR3 is TGTGCCAGCTCACTTACTCTCCAGGGGGACAATTATCAGCCCCAGCATTTT. The V gene is TRBV18, the J gene TRBJ1-5, with 7 bases that match TRBD1. Trimming at V came to 4 bases and at J to 5 bases, leaving 14 bases not matched to a gene. The CDR3 covers 17 residues. Germline CDR1 reads KGHSH; CDR2 reads LQKENI.

CDR3 region: CASSQESSGIYNEQFF. CDR3 bases: TGTGCCAGCAGCCAAGAATCTAGCGGAATCTACAATGAGCAGTTCTTC. V gene TRBV4-2 combines with J gene TRBJ2-1, with 7 bases identical to TRBD2. The CDR3 totals 16 residues. V shed 0 bases, J shed 3 bases, and the junction held 5 bases outside the gene matches. Germline lookup yields CDR1 LGHNA and CDR2 YNFKEQ.

The rearrangement uses TRBV28 and TRBJ1-5; TRBD1 matches at 7 bases. The CDR3 covers 15 residues. In germline, CDR1 is MDHEN, CDR2 SYDVKM. Trimming at V came to 9 bases and at J to 0 bases, leaving 8 bases not matched to a gene. CDR3 bases: TGTGCCAGTACCCTAGGGGGCTCTAGCAATCAGCCCCAGCATTTT. Its protein product is CASTLGGSSNQPQHF.

The chain carries TRBV5-1 and TRBJ1-3, with a tentative D call TRBD1 (5 bases). Looked up from germline, CDR1 is SGHRS and CDR2 is YFSETQ. The V gene lost 0 bases and the J gene lost 0 bases, with 7 bases spanning the gap. The CDR3 extends over 15 amino acids. The CDR3 sequence is CASSLDTGSGNTIYF. CDR3 DNA sequence: TGCGCCAGCAGCTTGGATACAGGCTCTGGAAACACCATATATTTT.

The CDR3 loop reads CASSQITGTSGVTQYF. The CDR3 DNA sequence: TGTGCCAGCTCACAAATCACCGGGACTAGCGGGGTCACGCAGTATTTT. This rearrangement joins TRBV18 to TRBJ2-3; TRBD2 matches at 13 bases. The CDR3 runs 16 residues. CDR1 is KGHSH and CDR2 is LQKENI in the germline V gene. J lost 9 bases, V lost 4 bases, and 10 bases had no gene match.

V gene TRBV6-5 combines with J gene TRBJ1-2, with D maybe TRBD1 (5 bases). Germline lookup yields CDR1 MNHEY and CDR2 SVGAGI. V was shortened by 0 bases and J by 7 bases, with 12 bases between the two germline ends. CDR3 size: 14 residues. As DNA, the CDR3 is TGTGCCAGCAGTTACTCGAGTAGCCAGGGTGGCTACACCTTC. This gives the protein CASSYSSSQGGYTF.

This clone occurred a few times. The rearrangement joins TRBV7-6 to TRBJ1-2, with 7 bases aligning to TRBD1. The CDR3 loop spans 15 amino acids. Germline assignment: CDR1 SGHVS and CDR2 FNYEAQ. The V gene end was trimmed by 8 bases and the J gene end by 0 bases; junction bases not matched to a gene: 9. In DNA, the CDR3 is TGTGCCAGCTCACCACAGGGGTCTTCTAACTATGGCTACACCTTC. It is translated as CASSPQGSSNYGYTF.

This clone has just one count. The chain couples TRBV28 to TRBJ2-7; 7 bases fit TRBD2. Germline CDR1 and CDR2: MDHEN and SYDVKM. The trim removed 3 bases at V and 5 bases at J, leaving 16 bases unmatched. This CDR3 comprises 17 residues. This CDR3 is CASSFLSAAGEGDEQYF. The CDR3, as DNA: TGTGCCAGCAGTTTCCTGTCCGCGGCGGGAGAAGGGGACGAGCAGTACTTC. The full variable domain, in which reference TRBV28 and TRBJ2-7 provide the parts outside the CDR3, is DVKVTQSSRYLVKRTGEKVFLECVQDMDHENMFWYRQDPGLGLRLIYFSYDVKMKEKGDIPEGYSVSREKKERFSLILESASTNQTSMYLCASSFLSAAGEGDEQYFGPGTRLTVT.

The genes are TRBV30 and TRBJ1-2; the match to TRBD1 covers 7 bases. Germline V CDR1 and CDR2: GTSNPN, SVGIG (reference sequence). The CDR3 spans 13 residues. The J segment lost 6 bases and the V segment lost 0 bases, leaving 4 bases of the junction unmatched. The CDR3 here is CAWSVLGTDGYTF. CDR3 bases: TGTGCCTGGAGTGTACTCGGGACAGATGGCTACACCTTC.

This chain links TRBV7-9 with TRBJ2-7, with TRBD2 as a possible D gene (5 bases). The CDR3 is 14 amino acids. The V end lost 4 bases, the J end lost 3 bases, and 13 bases lay between the germline ends. In germline, CDR1 is SEHNR, CDR2 FQNEAQ (reference sequence). The CDR3 coding sequence is TGTGCCAGCAGCTCGGGAACGCGAAACTACGAGCAGTACTTC. Its translation: CASSSGTRNYEQYF. Based on the CDR3 plus reference TRBV7-9 and TRBJ2-7, the full variable domain is DTGVSQNPRHKITKRGQNVTFRCDPISEHNRLYWYRQTLGQGPEFLTYFQNEAQLEKSRLLSDRFSAERPKGSFSTLEIQRTEQGDSAMYLCASSSGTRNYEQYFGPGTRLTVT.

V and J are TRBV6-1 and TRBJ1-5; D is undetermined. Germline assignment: CDR1 MNHNS and CDR2 SASEGT. The V gene lost 4 bases and the J gene lost 0 bases, with 10 bases spanning the gap. CDR3 size: 15 residues. CDR3 protein: CASSVTAYSNQPQHF. The CDR3, as DNA: TGTGCCAGCAGTGTCACAGCCTATAGCAATCAGCCCCAGCATTTT.

The gene calls are TRBV7-2 and TRBJ2-7, with D unclear. The V end lost 5 bases, the J end lost 3 bases, and 17 bases lay between the germline ends. Germline CDR1 reads SGHTA; CDR2 reads FQGNSA. The CDR3 has 15 residues. The CDR3 region has the DNA TGTGCCAGCAGCCCTTTCTTGTTGAACAACTACGAGCAGTACTTC. Its translation is CASSPFLLNNYEQYF.

The rearrangement links TRBV28 to TRBJ1-4, with a possible D match to TRBD1 (5 bases). The V gene lost 5 bases and the J gene lost 12 bases, with 16 bases spanning the gap. There are 13 residues in the CDR3. Germline CDR1 reads MDHEN; CDR2 reads SYDVKM. The CDR3 region is CASSEGRAEELFF. The CDR3 coding sequence is TGTGCCAGCAGTGAGGGGAGGGCCGAGGAACTGTTTTTT.